These 2 T cell receptor beta chains were sequenced from one sample in a study of low-dose radiotherapy and immunotherapy resistance in tumors. Both TCRalpha and TCRbeta chains were reverse transcribed with V-gene-specific primers. Using a constant-region primer together with a V-primer adapter, TCRs were subjected to approximately 20 PCR cycles of amplification. MiXCR was run by TCRdb on the reads, yielding one entry per CDR3 protein. The sample holds approximately 84,000 distinct CDR3 sequences, roughly 17% seen once. Indicated time point: after trial treatment. This sample's treatment: LDRT plus nivolumab, ipilimumab, low-dose cyclophosphamide and aspirin (RACIN trial). This sample comprised PBMCs, obtained after low-dose radiotherapy plus immunotherapy. The receptors originated from a male donor with prostate cancer.

V and J are TRBV6-1 and TRBJ2-5; D uncertain. CDR1 and CDR2 (germline): MNHNS, SASEGT. The ends were cut back, 2 bases at V and 6 bases at J, with 7 bases in the middle. The CDR3 sequence is 12 residues long. The CDR3 DNA follows: TGTGCCAGCAGTGAACCAGAGAAGACCCAGTACTTC. The encoded protein is CASSEPEKTQYF.

The gene calls are TRBV7-9 and TRBJ1-2; D not certain. Deletions cut 1 base from V and 7 bases from J, with 4 bases between. The CDR3 has 11 residues. Germline CDR1 SEHNR, CDR2 FQNEAQ (reference sequence). Here the CDR3 reads CASSLERGYTF. In DNA, the CDR3 is TGTGCCAGCAGCTTAGAACGTGGCTACACCTTC.